This T cell receptor beta chain was identified in a study of shared clonotypes between healthy human individuals (dated by TCRdb to the early 2020s). Concerning the study at large: Two women and a few men aged 18 to 49 years were included in the cohort. For each donor, three plates each were used for CD4 naive and CD4 memory, two plates were used for CD8 naive, and one plate was used for CD8 memory. To estimate repertoire size and how much clonotypes are shared between individuals, the study performed deep sequencing of blood TCR repertoires from 4 to 6 healthy adults. Different laboratories and diverse techniques were used to prepare libraries and sequence TCR repertoires, to increase sequencing depth and limit assay-specific biases. Between about 0.94 and 8.9 billion PBMCs per donor were obtained by leukapheresis. Results the study describes overall, beyond this receptor: Even with the large sequencing depth, rarefaction of the sorted-subset datasets indicated that sequencing was incomplete. Pairwise subsampling indicated that sequencing depth was expected to affect the degree of clonotype sharing among donors. Sampling was restricted to blood, and TCR repertoires in tissues likely differ from the TCR repertoires found in blood. Because the study included only a small number of donors, the genetic and exposure-history diversity represented was limited. Higher generation probabilities were observed for clonotypes shared by all four sorted-subset donors than for non-shared clonotypes. Across four donors, approximately 4.6% of naive CD4, 3% to 3.5% of naive CD8, approximately 2.5% of memory CD4, and approximately 0.4% of memory CD8 clonotypes were shared. Naive subsets generally had larger estimated clonotype richness than memory subsets.

The donors were healthy, HIV-negative adults with no recently reported acute infections or vaccinations. Every donor was a Caucasian adult living in Nashville, Tennessee, USA. CD4+ T cells were enriched by magnetic negative selection, after which naive cells were positively selected on CD45RA and the negative fraction was taken as the memory subset. After blood collection by leukapheresis, PBMCs were isolated using Ficoll-Histopaque density gradient centrifugation and then cryopreserved in the vapor phase of liquid nitrogen. Analytical flow cytometry was used to check the purity and quantity of each magnetically sorted T cell population. From each sorted fraction, genomic DNA was isolated and quantified by UV absorbance on a Nanodrop 2000c. V drops 3 bases and J drops 7 bases, leaving 15 bases in between. Reading from cysteine to phenylalanine, the CDR3 counts 14 amino acids. Just the 42-base CDR3 DNA is kept, in frame starting at base 1. The germline V gene (reference sequence) specifies MNHEY as CDR1 and SMNVEV as CDR2.

Using the deep immunoSEQ assay, multiplex PCR amplified TCR CDR3 regions from genomic DNA. Genomic DNA extracted from each cell subset was distributed evenly over all wells of several immunoSEQ 96-well plates, and each plate served as one replicate. For sorted subsets, each replicate PCR was loaded with about 200 ng genomic DNA, equivalent to roughly 30,000 T cell genomes. Purified libraries were quantified with a Qubit 3.0 fluorometer, sized on a Bioanalyzer 2100, and re-quantified with the KAPA Library Quantification kit. Every immunoSEQ 96-well plate was sequenced on a dedicated single-read 150-cycle Illumina NextSeq 550 flow cell. Per the source publication's procedure: The immunoSEQ output contained only junctional sequences without quality scores, so filtering could not match that applied to full-length reads. Sequences were annotated with PyIR, a Python wrapper for IgBLAST v1.9, and V/J genes and CDR3 were assigned using IMGT germline references. Any read was removed if the V/J assignment was weak (E-value above 1e-6), the CDR3 was missing, or the read contained stop codons, out-of-frame junctions, or ambiguous translated residues. V3J clonotypes were defined as sequences sharing an identical inferred V gene, J gene, and CDR3 amino acid sequence. The percentage overlap between two repertoires was calculated by dividing the number of shared unique clonotypes by the size of the smaller repertoire. RTK rarefaction, the Chao1 estimator, and Recon v2.1 estimates of unobserved clonotypes were used to assess repertoire richness. OLGA was used to compute generation probabilities for all TCRbeta clonotypes that the gDNA method yielded from a few donors. TCRdb carries this immuneACCESS record with in-frame sequences only. Its versions omit some clonotypes, under half of them owing to an unresolved V gene in the studies checked, with the rest unexplained. V, J and clone size were drawn from that table, and D and trimming were deduced from the DNA. The sample contains about 2.5 million clones, about 90% of them found a single time. The top ten hold 0.37% of the sample.

Regarding this clone: Its specific antigen is unknown. No clone much larger than this one lies a single base away; base qualities are absent.

The source is a man in his late teens or twenties in good health. Some clones in this sample may be carry-over from other donors' samples. The chain was built from TRBV27 and TRBJ1-1, with the identity of the D gene unclear. Sample: naive CD4+ T cells from PBMCs. This specimen's cell subset or site label, per the study, means: CD45RA+ positively selected. The nucleotide sequence is TGTGCCAGCAGTTTCACTCTAGTTCCAGGTGAAGCTTTCTTT. Protein translation: CASSFTLVPGEAFF.